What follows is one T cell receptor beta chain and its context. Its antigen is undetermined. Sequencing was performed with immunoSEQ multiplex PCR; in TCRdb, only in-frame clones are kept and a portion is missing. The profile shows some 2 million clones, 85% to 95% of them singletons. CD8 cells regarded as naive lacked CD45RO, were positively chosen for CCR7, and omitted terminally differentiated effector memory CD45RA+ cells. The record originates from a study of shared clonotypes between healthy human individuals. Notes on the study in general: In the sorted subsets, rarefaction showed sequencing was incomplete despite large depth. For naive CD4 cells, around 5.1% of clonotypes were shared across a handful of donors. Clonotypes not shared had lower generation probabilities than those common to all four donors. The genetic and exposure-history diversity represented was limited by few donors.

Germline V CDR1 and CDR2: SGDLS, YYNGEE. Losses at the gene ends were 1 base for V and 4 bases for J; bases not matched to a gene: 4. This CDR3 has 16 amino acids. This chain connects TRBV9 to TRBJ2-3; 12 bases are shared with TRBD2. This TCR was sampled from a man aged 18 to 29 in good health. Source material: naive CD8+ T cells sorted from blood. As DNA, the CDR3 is TGTGCCAGCAGCGTATGGACTAGCGGGACGGCAGATACGCAGTATTTT. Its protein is CASSVWTSGTADTQYF. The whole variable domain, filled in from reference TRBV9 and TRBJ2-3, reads DSGVTQTPKHLITATGQRVTLRCSPRSGDLSVYWYQQSLDQGLQFLIQYYNGEERAKGNILERFSAQQFPDLHSELNLSSLELGDSALYFCASSVWTSGTADTQYFGPGTRLTVL.